The sequence of this T cell receptor beta chain was determined in a study of cytomegalovirus exposure and HLA in healthy donors. On this clone itself: As yet, its antigen is unknown.

Study-wide findings and caveats: Common viral pathogens (according to a later analysis) appeared linked to several of the most significant clusters. The study designated 150 to 200 TCR beta chains cytomegalovirus-associated.

The PCR used 60 Vbeta and 13 Jbeta primers. Data came from immunoSEQ multiplex PCR; TCRdb stores just in-frame clones and leaves some out. The sample totals around 27,000 clones; its top ten clones hold approximately 0.69%. This CDR3 comprises 12 residues. The ends lost 5 bases at V and 6 bases at J; junction bases unmatched: 4. Per germline, CDR1 SGHTA and CDR2 FQGNSA. What was sequenced was PBMCs. The chain combines TRBV7-2 with TRBJ2-7; 7 bases match TRBD1. The receptor comes from a man aged 25 to 40 in good health and CMV-seronegative. The CDR3 DNA is TGTGCCAGCAGCCTTGACAGGGTCGAGCAGTACTTC. This sequence encodes CASSLDRVEQYF.